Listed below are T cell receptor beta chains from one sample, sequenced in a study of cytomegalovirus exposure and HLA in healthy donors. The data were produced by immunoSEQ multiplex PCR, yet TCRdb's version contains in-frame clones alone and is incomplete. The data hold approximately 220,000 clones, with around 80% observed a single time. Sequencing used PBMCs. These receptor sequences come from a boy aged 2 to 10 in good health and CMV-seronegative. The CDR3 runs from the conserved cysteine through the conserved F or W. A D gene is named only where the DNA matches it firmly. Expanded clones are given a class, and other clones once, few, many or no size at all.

CAWSVAGSSYEQYF,TGTGCCTGGAGCGTAGCGGGGAGCTCCTACGAGCAGTACTTC,once,TRBV30,TRBD2,TRBJ2-7
CASRAQGNEQFF,TGTGCCAGCAGAGCGCAGGGGAATGAGCAGTTCTTC,few,TRBV6-5,.,TRBJ2-1
CASSRGQGQYF,TGTGCTAGCAGCCGCGGACAGGGGCAGTACTTC,once,TRBV7-7,TRBD1,TRBJ2-7
CASSPTEINTEAFF,TGTGCCAGCAGCCCCACGGAGATCAACACTGAAGCTTTCTTT,.,TRBV6-6,.,TRBJ1-1
CASSDRGGAGELFF,TGTGCCAGCAGCGACAGGGGGGGGGCCGGGGAGCTGTTTTTT,.,TRBV2,TRBD1,TRBJ2-2
CASSLRGTGPSREQFF,TGTGCCAGCAGTTTAAGGGGAACAGGACCTTCTAGGGAGCAGTTCTTC,.,TRBV27,.,TRBJ2-1
CASGLGGKTQYF,TGTGCTAGTGGTTTGGGCGGAAAGACCCAGTACTTC,.,TRBV12-5,.,TRBJ2-5
CATSRAHRVGNTIYF,TGTGCCACCAGCAGAGCCCACAGGGTAGGAAACACCATATATTTT,.,TRBV15,.,TRBJ1-3
CASSLTLAPSEQYF,TGTGCCAGCAGCTTAACACTAGCGCCCTCCGAGCAGTACTTC,.,TRBV7-2,TRBD2,TRBJ2-7
CASSVGGTQYF,TGTGCCAGCAGTGTCGGGGGTACGCAGTATTTT,.,TRBV25-1,.,TRBJ2-3
CASREGRHSYEQYF,TGTGCCAGTAGGGAGGGACGGCACTCCTACGAGCAGTACTTC,.,TRBV19,.,TRBJ2-7
CASSLDAGQETQYF,TGTGCCAGCAGCTTGGACGCGGGCCAAGAGACCCAGTACTTC,few,TRBV5-6,.,TRBJ2-5
CASSGLVEAFF,TGTGCCAGCAGTGGACTGGTTGAAGCTTTCTTT,.,TRBV6-6,.,TRBJ1-1
CASGISGGPGGSTDTQYF,TGTGCCAGCGGGATCAGCGGGGGGCCCGGTGGCAGCACAGATACGCAGTATTTT,.,TRBV7-9,TRBD2,TRBJ2-3
CASSLGTSGSYNEQFF,TGCGCCAGCAGCCTCGGGACTAGCGGCTCCTACAATGAGCAGTTCTTC,once,TRBV4-1,TRBD2,TRBJ2-1
CASSIPTIARKLFF,TGTGCCAGTAGTATCCCTACGATTGCGCGGAAACTGTTTTTT,.,TRBV19,.,TRBJ1-4
CASGLGQVGTPEQFF,TGTGCTAGTGGTCTAGGACAGGTTGGGACTCCTGAGCAGTTCTTC,few,TRBV12-5,.,TRBJ2-1
CASSLALGTLAYEQYF,TGCGCCAGCAGCTTGGCCCTAGGGACATTAGCCTACGAGCAGTACTTC,.,TRBV5-1,.,TRBJ2-7
CASTRGPNTGELFF,TGTGCCAGCACGAGGGGGCCGAACACCGGGGAGCTGTTTTTT,.,TRBV27,TRBD1,TRBJ2-2
CAISETGSGTEAFF,TGTGCCATCAGTGAGACAGGGTCGGGCACTGAAGCTTTCTTT,.,TRBV10-3,.,TRBJ1-1
CASQTETYEQYF,TGTGCCAGCCAGACAGAGACCTACGAGCAGTACTTC,once,TRBV2,.,TRBJ2-7
CATRSLAGFTDTQYF,TGTGCCACCAGGAGCCTAGCGGGGTTCACAGATACGCAGTATTTT,.,TRBV15,TRBD2,TRBJ2-3
CASSIMAGEEQFF,TGTGCCAGTAGTATTATGGCGGGAGAAGAGCAGTTCTTC,.,TRBV19,TRBD2,TRBJ2-1
CASSSGTGSYEQYF,TGTGCCAGCAGTTCCGGGACAGGCTCCTACGAGCAGTACTTC,.,TRBV7-9,TRBD1,TRBJ2-7
CASNLGTGGTGELFF,TGTGCCAGCAACCTCGGGACAGGGGGCACCGGGGAGCTGTTTTTT,.,TRBV6-6,TRBD1,TRBJ2-2
CAWITGVDGYTF,TGTGCCTGGATAACAGGGGTGGATGGCTACACCTTC,few,TRBV30,TRBD1,TRBJ1-2
CASSPRGMNTEAFF,TGTGCCAGCAGTCCCAGGGGCATGAACACTGAAGCTTTCTTT,few,TRBV27,.,TRBJ1-1
CASSVEKEGSDTQYF,TGTGCCAGCAGCGTAGAAAAGGAGGGATCAGATACGCAGTATTTT,.,TRBV9,.,TRBJ2-3
CASSLALIAETEAFF,TGTGCCAGCAGCTTAGCGCTGATTGCGGAAACTGAAGCTTTCTTT,.,TRBV7-2,.,TRBJ1-1
CASSDPRKLAEIQETQYF,TGTGCCAGCAGTGACCCCCGGAAGCTAGCGGAAATCCAAGAGACCCAGTACTTC,once,TRBV6-4,TRBD2,TRBJ2-5
CSVNLIGSGSTDTQYF,TGCAGCGTAAACCTGATAGGGAGCGGGAGTACAGATACGCAGTATTTT,.,TRBV29-1,TRBD2,TRBJ2-3
CASSLAANLNTEAFF,TGTGCCAGCAGCTTGGCAGCGAATTTGAACACTGAAGCTTTCTTT,.,TRBV11-2,.,TRBJ1-1
CASSQGGSLEYGELFF,TGTGCCAGCAGCCAAGGCGGTTCCCTGGAGTACGGGGAGCTGTTTTTT,few,TRBV4-2,.,TRBJ2-2
CASSVDRLAKNIQYF,TGTGCCAGCAGCGTCGACAGACTAGCCAAAAACATTCAGTACTTC,.,TRBV2,.,TRBJ2-4
CASSFSDASGYEQYF,TGTGCCAGCAGCTTCTCTGATGCTAGCGGTTACGAGCAGTACTTC,.,TRBV11-2,TRBD2,TRBJ2-7
CASSLGGYRMGQYF,TGTGCCAGCAGCTTGGGAGGCTATCGAATGGGGCAGTACTTC,.,TRBV5-6,.,TRBJ2-7
CASSQGERGLYF,TGTGCCAGCAGCCAAGGAGAGCGGGGGCTGTACTTC,.,TRBV4-2,TRBD2,TRBJ2-5
CASSLGSSGGTYEQYF,TGCGCCAGCAGCTTGGGCTCTAGCGGGGGGACGTACGAGCAGTACTTC,.,TRBV5-1,TRBD2,TRBJ2-7
CAWSDSWTQYF,TGTGCCTGGAGTGACAGTTGGACCCAGTACTTC,.,TRBV30,.,TRBJ2-5
CAWSRTSYEQYF,TGTGCCTGGAGCCGCACTAGCTACGAGCAGTACTTC,.,TRBV30,.,TRBJ2-7
CASSLGGSSYEQYF,TGTGCCAGCAGCTTGGGGGGGAGCTCCTACGAGCAGTACTTC,.,TRBV11-3,TRBD2,TRBJ2-7
CASSLAAATGVSYEQYF,TGCGCCAGCAGCTTGGCCGCCGCCACAGGAGTCTCCTACGAGCAGTACTTC,.,TRBV5-1,.,TRBJ2-7
CASTPQGDMDTEAFF,TGTGCCAGCACCCCACAGGGGGATATGGACACTGAAGCTTTCTTT,.,TRBV28,TRBD1,TRBJ1-1
CASSYGATGYTF,TGTGCCAGCAGTTACGGCGCGACAGGCTACACCTTC,.,TRBV6-5,.,TRBJ1-2
CASSEGFGGNYGYTF,TGTGCCAGCAGTGAAGGCTTCGGCGGTAACTATGGCTACACCTTC,few,TRBV6-1,.,TRBJ1-2
CASSAGHRDVAGELFF,TGCGCCAGCAGCGCCGGACACAGGGACGTCGCCGGGGAGCTGTTTTTT,once,TRBV5-1,.,TRBJ2-2
CASSRKRDTLTNTEAFF,TGTGCCAGCAGCCGAAAAAGGGACACCTTAACGAACACTGAAGCTTTCTTT,.,TRBV7-9,.,TRBJ1-1
CASSLGGRVDEQYF,TGTGCCAGCAGCTTGGGAGGGAGAGTCGACGAGCAGTACTTC,.,TRBV5-4,.,TRBJ2-7
CASSLSLSRTDTQYF,TGTGCCAGCAGTTTATCGTTGTCGAGAACAGATACGCAGTATTTT,once,TRBV27,.,TRBJ2-3